The rows below give T cell receptor beta chains drawn from one sample of a study of T cell repertoires in cytomegalovirus infection. TCRdb redid the calling of the reads with MiXCR, one entry per CDR3 protein. The sample consists of approximately 250,000 distinct CDR3 sequences, roughly 9% of them appearing once. Material for sequencing was PBMCs. These receptors came from a human donor in good health (CMV status not recorded). Some clones in this sample may be carry-over from other donors' samples. CDR3s leave out the opening cysteine and the closing phenylalanine or tryptophan. Each record gives: J gene, clone size, V gene, CDR3 protein. Some rows mark clone size as missing; the rest say once, few, many or name a class of expanded clone.

TRBJ1-5	few	TRBV30	AWSTSGGQPQH
TRBJ1-2	few	TRBV5-5	ASSLQGNEGYT
TRBJ2-2	many	TRBV7-2	ASSFGRAGELF
TRBJ2-4	many	TRBV7-2	ASSLVSSGRGAENIQY
TRBJ1-1	many	TRBV19	ASEGQMNTEAF
TRBJ1-2	many	TRBV20-1	SARGTGAYGYT
TRBJ2-7	NA	TRBV20-1	SASIAGAEQY
TRBJ2-1	many	TRBV19	ASSITNARGGSYNEQF
TRBJ2-1	few	TRBV19	ASRHRERNEQF
TRBJ1-1	many	TRBV7-2	ASSPRRVNTEAF
TRBJ2-5	many	TRBV19	ASSIRGSWGETQY
TRBJ1-4	many	TRBV14	ASSPSSPRAGGVEKLF
TRBJ1-5	NA	TRBV18	ASSPGGLGISQH
TRBJ1-5	once	TRBV19	ASSTRGQPQH
TRBJ2-4	NA	TRBV30	AWSQQGSWAKNIQY
TRBJ1-2	many	TRBV7-2	ASSVPQGYYGYT
TRBJ1-1	many	TRBV7-2	ASSLQGATEAF
TRBJ1-1	NA	TRBV7-2	ASIFGQGNTEAF
TRBJ1-2	many	TRBV7-2	ASSSRDAFPKNGYT
TRBJ1-1	many	TRBV7-2	ASSLDGYTEAF
TRBJ1-2	many	TRBV6-2/TRBV6-3	ASSYGMGTGYGYT
TRBJ2-2	few	TRBV28	ASKPGLPSTGELF
TRBJ2-2	NA	TRBV7-2	ASSLARATSGRAGELF
TRBJ2-5	many	TRBV7-2	ASSSTSGGAETQY
TRBJ1-5	NA	TRBV6-2/TRBV6-3	ASSYERTGGGQPQH
TRBJ2-3	NA	TRBV7-6	ASSLSSSGRTDTQY
TRBJ2-7	NA	TRBV27	ASSSPGGQSYEQY
TRBJ1-5	NA	TRBV9	ASSATGGRNQPQH
TRBJ2-6	many	TRBV28	ASSMNRVRDSGANVLT
TRBJ1-2	many	TRBV27	ASSLKDAGYGYT
TRBJ1-1	many	TRBV7-2	ASSWVPESTEAF
TRBJ2-4	many	TRBV11-2	ASSVTLGTNIQY
TRBJ1-5	NA	TRBV6-2/TRBV6-3	ASSHKWRDRANQPQH
TRBJ2-7	many	TRBV12-3/TRBV12-4	ASSAGQSYEQY
TRBJ1-5	NA	TRBV28	ASRYGSPYSNQPQH
TRBJ1-2	many	TRBV28	ASSMTAYGYT
TRBJ1-2	NA	TRBV29-1	SVDAVTNYGYT
TRBJ1-1	NA	TRBV7-2	ASSVQLNTEAF
TRBJ1-2	few	TRBV28	ASSPAGAGYGYT
TRBJ2-1	NA	TRBV28	ASGLAGYEQF
TRBJ1-5	NA	TRBV15	ATRLGYSNQPQH
TRBJ1-6	NA	TRBV10-2	ASSESAGSSYNSPLH
TRBJ2-1	few	TRBV5-4	ASSSPRDRDPKQF
TRBJ1-1	few	TRBV28	ASSFLQGRTEAF
TRBJ1-1	many	TRBV7-2	ASSLERNTEAF
TRBJ2-7	many	TRBV12-3/TRBV12-4	ASSTGTRSSYEQY
TRBJ2-3	many	TRBV15	ATSPSVSRTDTQY
TRBJ2-7	few	TRBV5-1	ASSWGDYSYEQY
TRBJ2-5	many	TRBV7-2	ATQRGGGIETQY
TRBJ1-1	many	TRBV20-1	SARDLGGFAEAF
TRBJ1-1	few	TRBV19	ASSMPGTGAF